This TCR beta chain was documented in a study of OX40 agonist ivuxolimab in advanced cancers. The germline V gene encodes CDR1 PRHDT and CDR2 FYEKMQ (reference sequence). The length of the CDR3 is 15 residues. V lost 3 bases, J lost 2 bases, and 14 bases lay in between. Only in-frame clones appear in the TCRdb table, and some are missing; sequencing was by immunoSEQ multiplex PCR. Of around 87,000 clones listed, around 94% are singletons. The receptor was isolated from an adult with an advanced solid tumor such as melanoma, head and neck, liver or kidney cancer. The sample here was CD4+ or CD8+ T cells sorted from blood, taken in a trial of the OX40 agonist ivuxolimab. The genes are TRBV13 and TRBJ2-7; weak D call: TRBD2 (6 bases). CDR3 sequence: CASSLRVADTYEQYF. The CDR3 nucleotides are TGTGCCAGCAGCTTGAGGGTAGCGGATACCTACGAGCAGTACTTC.